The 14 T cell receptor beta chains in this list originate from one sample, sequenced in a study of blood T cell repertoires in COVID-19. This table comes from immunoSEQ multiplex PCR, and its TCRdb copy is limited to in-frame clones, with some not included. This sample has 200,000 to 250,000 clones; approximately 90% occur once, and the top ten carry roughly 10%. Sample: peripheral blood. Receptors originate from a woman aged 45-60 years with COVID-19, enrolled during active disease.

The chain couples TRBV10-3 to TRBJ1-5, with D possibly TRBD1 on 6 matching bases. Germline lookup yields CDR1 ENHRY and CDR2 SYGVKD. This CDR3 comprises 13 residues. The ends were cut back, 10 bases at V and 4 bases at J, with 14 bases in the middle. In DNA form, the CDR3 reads TGTGCCACCAGGGGAGGAGTTAATCAGCCCCAGCATTTT. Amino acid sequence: CATRGGVNQPQHF.

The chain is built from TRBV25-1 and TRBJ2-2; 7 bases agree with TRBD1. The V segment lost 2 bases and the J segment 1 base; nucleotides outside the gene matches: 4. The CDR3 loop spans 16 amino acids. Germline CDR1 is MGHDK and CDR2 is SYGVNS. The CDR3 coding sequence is TGTGCCAGCAGTGAAAGCAGGGGGTGGAACACCGGGGAGCTGTTTTTT. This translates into CASSESRGWNTGELFF.

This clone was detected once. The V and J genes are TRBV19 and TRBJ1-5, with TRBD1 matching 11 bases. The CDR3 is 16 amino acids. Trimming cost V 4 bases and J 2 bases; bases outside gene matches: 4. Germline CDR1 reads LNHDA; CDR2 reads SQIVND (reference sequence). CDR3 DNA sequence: TGTGCCAGTAGTAGGGGACAGGGGGAACGCAATCAGCCCCAGCATTTT. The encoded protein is CASSRGQGERNQPQHF.

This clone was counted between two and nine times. The CDR3 DNA reads as TGCGCCAGCAGCGGTGGGGCTCCCTATGGCTACACCTTC. It codes for CASSGGAPYGYTF. The chain employs TRBV10-1 and TRBJ1-2; a weak D match, TRBD1 (5 bases). There are 13 residues in the CDR3. V dropped 6 bases and J dropped 4 bases, with 12 bases sitting between them. The germline gives CDR1 WNHNN, CDR2 SYGVQD (reference sequence).

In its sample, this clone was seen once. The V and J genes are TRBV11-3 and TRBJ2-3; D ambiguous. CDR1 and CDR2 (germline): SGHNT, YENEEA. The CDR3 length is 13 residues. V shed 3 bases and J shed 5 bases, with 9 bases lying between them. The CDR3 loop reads CASSFPAVDTQYF. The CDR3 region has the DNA TGTGCCAGCAGCTTTCCGGCGGTAGATACGCAGTATTTT.

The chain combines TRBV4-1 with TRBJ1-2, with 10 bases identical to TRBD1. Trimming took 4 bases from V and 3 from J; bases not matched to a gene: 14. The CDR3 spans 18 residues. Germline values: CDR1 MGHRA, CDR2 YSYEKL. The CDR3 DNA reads TGCGCCAGCAGCCCCAGATCAATTAGACAGGGGGCCTACTATGGCTACACCTTC. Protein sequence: CASSPRSIRQGAYYGYTF.

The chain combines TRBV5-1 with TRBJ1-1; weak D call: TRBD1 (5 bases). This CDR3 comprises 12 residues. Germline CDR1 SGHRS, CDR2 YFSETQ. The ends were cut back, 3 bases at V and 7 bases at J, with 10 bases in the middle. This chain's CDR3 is CASSWGVGEAFF. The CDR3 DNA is TGCGCCAGCAGCTGGGGGGTAGGTGAAGCTTTCTTT.

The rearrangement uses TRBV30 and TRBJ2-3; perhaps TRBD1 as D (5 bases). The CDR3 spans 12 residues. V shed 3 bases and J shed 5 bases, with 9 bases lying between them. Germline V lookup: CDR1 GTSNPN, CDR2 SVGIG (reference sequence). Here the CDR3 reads CAWRRQGDTQYF. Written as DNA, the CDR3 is TGTGCCTGGAGGCGGCAGGGAGATACGCAGTATTTT.

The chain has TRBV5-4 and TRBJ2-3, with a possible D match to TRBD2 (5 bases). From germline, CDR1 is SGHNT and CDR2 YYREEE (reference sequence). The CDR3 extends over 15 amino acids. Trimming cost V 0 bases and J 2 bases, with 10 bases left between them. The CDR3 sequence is CASSLGPGDTDTQYF. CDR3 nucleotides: TGTGCCAGCAGCTTGGGTCCCGGGGACACAGATACGCAGTATTTT.

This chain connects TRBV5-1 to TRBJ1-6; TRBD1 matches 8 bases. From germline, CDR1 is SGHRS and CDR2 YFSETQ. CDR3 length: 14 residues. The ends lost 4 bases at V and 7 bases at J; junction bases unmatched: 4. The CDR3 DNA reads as TGCGCCAGCAGCCTGGGACAGGCCAATTCACCCCTCCACTTT. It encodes CASSLGQANSPLHF.

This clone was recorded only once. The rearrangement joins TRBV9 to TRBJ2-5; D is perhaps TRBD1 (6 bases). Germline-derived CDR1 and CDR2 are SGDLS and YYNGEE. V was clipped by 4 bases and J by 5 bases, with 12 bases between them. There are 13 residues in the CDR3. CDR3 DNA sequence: TGTGCCAGCAGCAAGTTGAGGGGGGAGACCCAGTACTTC. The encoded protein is CASSKLRGETQYF.

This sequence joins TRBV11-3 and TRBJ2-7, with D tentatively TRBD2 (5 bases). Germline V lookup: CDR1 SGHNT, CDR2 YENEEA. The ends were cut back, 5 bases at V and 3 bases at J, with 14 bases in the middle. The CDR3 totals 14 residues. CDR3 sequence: CASSGGSGGYEQYF. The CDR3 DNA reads TGTGCCAGCAGCGGAGGAAGTGGCGGCTACGAGCAGTACTTC.

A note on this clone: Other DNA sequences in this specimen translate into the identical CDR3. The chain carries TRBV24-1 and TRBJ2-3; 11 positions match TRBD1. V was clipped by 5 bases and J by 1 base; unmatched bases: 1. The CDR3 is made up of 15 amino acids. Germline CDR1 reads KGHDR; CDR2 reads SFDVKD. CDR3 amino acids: CATSVDRGRTDTQYF. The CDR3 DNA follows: TGTGCCACCAGTGTGGACAGGGGGCGCACAGATACGCAGTATTTT.

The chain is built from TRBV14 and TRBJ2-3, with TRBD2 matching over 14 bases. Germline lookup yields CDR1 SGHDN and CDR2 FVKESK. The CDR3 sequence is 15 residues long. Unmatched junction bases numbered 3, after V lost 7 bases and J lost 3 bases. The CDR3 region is CASTGLAGGTDTQYF. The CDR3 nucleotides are TGTGCCAGCACCGGACTAGCGGGGGGAACAGATACGCAGTATTTT.